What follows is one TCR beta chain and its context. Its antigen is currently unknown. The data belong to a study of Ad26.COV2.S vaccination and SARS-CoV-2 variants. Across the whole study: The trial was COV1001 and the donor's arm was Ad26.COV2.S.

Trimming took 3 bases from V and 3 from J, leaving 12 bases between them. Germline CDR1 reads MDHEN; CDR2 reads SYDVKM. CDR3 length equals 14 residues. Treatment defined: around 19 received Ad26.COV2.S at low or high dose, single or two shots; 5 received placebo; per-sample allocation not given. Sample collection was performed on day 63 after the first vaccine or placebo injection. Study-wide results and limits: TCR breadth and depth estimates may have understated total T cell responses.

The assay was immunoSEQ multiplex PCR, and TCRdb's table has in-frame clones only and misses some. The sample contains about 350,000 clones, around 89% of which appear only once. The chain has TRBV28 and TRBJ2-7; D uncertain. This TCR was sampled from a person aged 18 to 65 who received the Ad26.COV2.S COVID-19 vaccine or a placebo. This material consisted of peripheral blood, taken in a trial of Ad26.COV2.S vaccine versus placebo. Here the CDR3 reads CASSFRDNDYEQYF. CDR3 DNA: TGTGCCAGCAGTTTCCGAGACAATGACTACGAGCAGTACTTC.